One sample yielded the 24 T cell receptor beta chains listed below, sequenced in a study of identifying expanded T cells in peripheral blood. Sequencing was performed with immunoSEQ multiplex PCR; in TCRdb, only in-frame clones are kept and a portion is missing. Among 100,000 to 110,000 clones listed, 88% were seen once. The specimen was blood. The receptors shown here come from a person aged 18 to 70 in good health.

The rearrangement joins TRBV6-5 to TRBJ1-3; D perhaps matches TRBD1 (6 bases). The CDR3 covers 16 residues. Germline V gene lookup returns CDR1 MNHEY and CDR2 SVGAGI. V was pared by 4 bases and J by 0 bases, with 13 bases between. CDR3 in DNA: TGTGCCAGCAGTTCCCCAGGGGCCATCTCTGGAAACACCATATATTTT. This gives the protein CASSSPGAISGNTIYF.

The chain couples TRBV2 to TRBJ1-3; TRBD1 might be the D (5 bases). The CDR3 totals 14 residues. Germline lookup yields CDR1 SNHLY and CDR2 FYNNEI. Trimming pared 8 bases from V and 4 bases from J, leaving 15 bases between. The CDR3 is CASLLMGLGNTIYF. The CDR3, as DNA: TGTGCCAGCCTTCTAATGGGGCTAGGAAACACCATATATTTT.

The chain recombines TRBV10-1 with TRBJ2-7; 10 bases match TRBD2. Germline-derived CDR1 and CDR2 are WNHNN and SYGVQD (reference sequence). The CDR3 runs 13 residues. The CDR3: CASSGGADYEQYF. CDR3 DNA sequence: TGCGCATCCAGCGGGGGGGCGGACTACGAGCAGTACTTC.

The chain combines TRBV25-1 with TRBJ1-2, with D perhaps matching TRBD1 (5 bases). Trimming stripped 2 bases from V and 4 bases from J, with 14 bases between. The germline CDR1 and CDR2 sequences are MGHDK and SYGVNS. The CDR3 length is 15 residues. DNA of the CDR3: TGTGCCAGCAGTGAAGCGGTGGGGGGAAGCTATGGCTACACCTTC. It is translated as CASSEAVGGSYGYTF.

This clone was observed a few times. The chain has TRBV15 and TRBJ1-5, with D perhaps TRBD1 (5 bases). The CDR3 runs to 14 residues. Germline V gene data show CDR1 as LNHNV and CDR2 as YYDKDF (reference sequence). V was trimmed by 4 bases and J by 7 bases, leaving 14 bases between them. This CDR3 is CATSIMGGWQPQHF. DNA of the CDR3: TGTGCCACCAGCATAATGGGGGGATGGCAGCCCCAGCATTTT.

The V and J genes are TRBV7-9 and TRBJ1-2, with D hard to call. This CDR3 region has 15 residues. V shed 4 bases and J shed 0 bases, with 12 bases lying between them. CDR1 is SEHNR and CDR2 is FQNEAQ in the germline V gene (reference sequence). The CDR3 DNA sequence: TGTGCCAGCAGCTCGACGGTTACAGCTAACTATGGCTACACCTTC. This translates into CASSSTVTANYGYTF.

This chain connects TRBV19 to TRBJ2-6, with TRBD1 matching over 7 bases. This CDR3 has 15 residues. The germline V gene has CDR1 LNHDA and CDR2 SQIVND (reference sequence). Trimming removed 4 bases from V and 2 bases from J; junction bases left unmatched: 2. This CDR3 reads CASSRDRPGANVLTF. DNA for the CDR3: TGTGCCAGTAGTAGGGACAGACCTGGGGCCAACGTCCTGACTTTC.

The CDR3 sequence is CASRKTSGGAYEQYF. For the CDR3, the DNA is TGTGCCAGCAGGAAGACTAGCGGGGGAGCCTACGAGCAGTACTTC. The chain carries TRBV6-5 and TRBJ2-7; TRBD2 matches 12 bases. The trim removed 6 bases at V and 2 bases at J, leaving 5 bases unmatched. This CDR3 comprises 15 residues. From germline, CDR1 is MNHEY and CDR2 SVGAGI.

In this sample, this clone turned up a few times. The chain couples TRBV29-1 to TRBJ2-3; D remains ambiguous. Trimming shortened V by 5 bases and J by 1 base, and 10 bases separated the two germline ends. The germline CDR1 and CDR2 sequences are SQVTM and ANQGSEA. This CDR3 has 13 residues. CDR3 sequence: CSVTLGRTDTQYF. CDR3 sequence (DNA): TGCAGCGTTACTTTAGGACGCACAGATACGCAGTATTTT.

The J gene is TRBJ2-3, the V gene TRBV15; D possibly matches TRBD1 or TRBD2 (5 bases each). Trimming shortened V by 1 base and J by 0 bases, and 8 bases separated the two germline ends. CDR1 and CDR2 (germline): LNHNV, YYDKDF (reference sequence). The CDR3 extends over 15 amino acids. The CDR3 nucleotides are TGTGCCACCAGCAGAGCGAGGGGAAGCACAGATACGCAGTATTTT. Translating gives CATSRARGSTDTQYF.

The chain recombines TRBV5-5 with TRBJ2-7; TRBD1 is a possible D gene (5 bases). CDR1 and CDR2 (germline): SGHKS, YYEKEE (reference sequence). The CDR3 loop spans 14 amino acids. Deletions cut 2 bases from V and 5 bases from J, with 14 bases between. The CDR3 DNA reads TGTGCCAGCAGCTTAGGACACAGTTCCCACGAGCAGTACTTC. This encodes CASSLGHSSHEQYF.

This clone appeared a single time. The genes are TRBV19 and TRBJ1-5, with 7 bases lining up with TRBD1. This CDR3 contains 19 residues. Germline V lookup: CDR1 LNHDA, CDR2 SQIVND (reference sequence). V shed 8 bases, J shed 0 bases, and the junction held 19 bases outside the gene matches. CDR3 protein: CASGGVARRRGSSNQPQHF. Here the CDR3 DNA reads TGTGCCAGTGGGGGCGTTGCAAGACGCAGGGGGAGTAGCAATCAGCCCCAGCATTTT.

The rearrangement links TRBV6-1 to TRBJ2-1; the match to TRBD2 covers 12 bases. The CDR3 covers 15 residues. V lost 5 bases, J lost 4 bases, and 3 bases stayed unmatched. The germline V gene has CDR1 MNHNS and CDR2 SASEGT. The CDR3 DNA is TGTGCCAGCAGTATTACTAGCGGGGGGTACAATGAGCAGTTCTTC. This gives the protein CASSITSGGYNEQFF.

The J gene is TRBJ1-3, the V gene TRBV5-4; D gene ambiguous. CDR1 and CDR2 (germline): SGHNT, YYREEE (reference sequence). Trimming stripped 0 bases from V and 0 bases from J, with 10 bases between. CDR3 length: 16 residues. The CDR3 spells CASSLDSQVSGNTIYF. For the CDR3, the DNA is TGTGCCAGCAGCTTGGACAGTCAGGTCTCTGGAAACACCATATATTTT. Full variable domain (outside the CDR3, taken from reference TRBV5-4 and TRBJ1-3): ETGVTQSPTHLIKTRGQQVTLRCSSQSGHNTVSWYQQALGQGPQFIFQYYREEENGRGNFPPRFSGLQFPNYSSELNVNALELDDSALYLCASSLDSQVSGNTIYFGEGSWLTVV.

The rearrangement uses TRBV10-1 and TRBJ2-3; the match to TRBD2 covers 10 bases. Trimming took 6 bases from V and 6 from J; bases not matched to a gene: 6. Germline V lookup: CDR1 WNHNN, CDR2 SYGVQD (reference sequence). The CDR3 has 14 amino acids. CDR3 DNA sequence: TGCGCCAGCAGCGGGGCTAGCGGGGGCGATACGCAGTATTTT. It yields the protein CASSGASGGDTQYF.

The chain carries TRBV19 and TRBJ2-1, with D maybe TRBD2 (6 bases). V lost 4 bases and J lost 4, with 14 bases in between. The CDR3 is made up of 15 amino acids. In germline, CDR1 is LNHDA, CDR2 SQIVND (reference sequence). The CDR3 here is CASSNGGPGYNEQFF. The CDR3 DNA reads as TGTGCCAGTAGTAACGGGGGTCCGGGGTACAATGAGCAGTTCTTC.

This chain links TRBV5-1 with TRBJ1-2; D is possibly TRBD1 (6 bases). V gave up 4 bases and J gave up 8 bases, with 21 bases separating them. Per germline, CDR1 SGHRS and CDR2 YFSETQ. The CDR3 sequence is 15 residues long. The chain's CDR3 is CASSPHGGGAGGYTF. DNA of the CDR3: TGCGCCAGCAGCCCACACGGGGGGGGCGCGGGAGGCTACACCTTC.

The J gene is TRBJ1-6, the V gene TRBV19, with D perhaps matching TRBD1 (5 bases). The V gene's germline CDR1 is LNHDA and CDR2 SQIVND (reference sequence). The V and J ends lost 6 bases and 7 bases respectively, with 13 bases between them. The CDR3 sequence is 14 residues long. The CDR3 reads CASRYQGMNSPLHF. Here the CDR3 DNA reads TGTGCCAGTAGGTATCAGGGAATGAATTCACCCCTCCACTTT. Based on the CDR3 plus reference TRBV19 and TRBJ1-6, the full variable domain is DGGITQSPKYLFRKEGQNVTLSCEQNLNHDAMYWYRQDPGQGLRLIYYSQIVNDFQKGDIAEGYSVSREKKESFPLTVTSAQKNPTAFYLCASRYQGMNSPLHFGNGTRLTVT.

This clone was picked up a small number of times. The rearrangement joins TRBV5-4 to TRBJ1-2; D is possibly TRBD1 (5 bases). This CDR3 is built from 15 residues. Germline V gene data show CDR1 as SGHNT and CDR2 as YYREEE (reference sequence). The V end lost 0 bases, the J end lost 10 bases, and 19 bases lay between the germline ends. CDR3 nucleotide sequence: TGTGCCAGCAGCTTGGGTGGGACGGCGCCGTTCGACTACACCTTC. It yields the protein CASSLGGTAPFDYTF. Complete variable domain (other parts from reference TRBV5-4 and TRBJ1-2): ETGVTQSPTHLIKTRGQQVTLRCSSQSGHNTVSWYQQALGQGPQFIFQYYREEENGRGNFPPRFSGLQFPNYSSELNVNALELDDSALYLCASSLGGTAPFDYTFGSGTRLTVV.

V gene TRBV11-3 combines with J gene TRBJ2-3, with D possibly matching TRBD2 (6 bases). Trimming shortened V by 2 bases and J by 3 bases, and 18 bases separated the two germline ends. Germline CDR1 reads SGHNT; CDR2 reads YENEEA. The CDR3 has 17 residues. CDR3 coding DNA: TGTGCCAGCAGCTTAACATCGGAGGGGAAGAGAACAGATACGCAGTATTTT. This encodes CASSLTSEGKRTDTQYF.

The chain recombines TRBV7-2 with TRBJ2-7; 7 nucleotides align to TRBD2. The J segment lost 4 bases and the V segment lost 4 bases, leaving 7 bases of the junction unmatched. The CDR3 length is 14 residues. Germline lookup yields CDR1 SGHTA and CDR2 FQGNSA. CDR3 residues: CASSWGGLPYEQYF. The CDR3 DNA is TGTGCCAGCAGCTGGGGGGGACTGCCATACGAGCAGTACTTC.

This chain joins TRBV7-8 and TRBJ1-5; D remains unclear. V lost 5 bases and J 8 bases, leaving 16 bases between the germline ends. CDR1 is SGHVS and CDR2 is FQNEAQ in the germline V gene. The CDR3 has 14 amino acids. The CDR3 region is CASSPRVGREPQHF. The CDR3 DNA is TGTGCCAGCAGCCCCCGGGTAGGGAGGGAGCCCCAGCATTTT.

The chain employs TRBV2 and TRBJ1-2; the D is unclear. Germline loops: CDR1 SNHLY, CDR2 FYNNEI. Deletions cut 3 bases from V and 1 base from J, with 6 bases between. CDR3 length equals 13 residues. For the CDR3, the DNA is TGTGCCAGCAGTGATGAACATAACTATGGCTACACCTTC. The encoded protein is CASSDEHNYGYTF.

The chain couples TRBV7-3 to TRBJ2-3; 7 nucleotides agree with TRBD2. Germline V gene lookup returns CDR1 SGHTA and CDR2 FQGTGA. The CDR3 contains 15 residues. V was clipped by 2 bases and J by 3 bases; unmatched bases: 5. The CDR3: CASSLGGRGTDTQYF. The DNA for the CDR3 is TGTGCCAGCAGCTTAGGCGGGAGAGGAACAGATACGCAGTATTTT. Full variable domain (missing parts from reference TRBV7-3 and TRBJ2-3): GAGVSQTPSNKVTEKGKYVELRCDPISGHTALYWYRQSLGQGPEFLIYFQGTGAADDSGLPNDRFFAVRPEGSVSTLKIQRTERGDSAVYLCASSLGGRGTDTQYFGPGTRLTVL.